By share, the clone carrying this T cell receptor (beta chain) ranks as medium-sized (0.01 to 0.1%). Its matching antigen is unknown. Gene names denote mouse genes. The sample is drawn from a study of tissue T cells after allogeneic stem cell transplantation. Assay used: immunoSEQ multiplex PCR; TCRdb lists only in-frame clones, some missing. The sample has about 7,700 clones, roughly 38% seen once. Overall study findings and caveats: Alloreactivity or antigen specificity of tissue TCRs was not determined; some clones might be host cells. Within patients, tissue anatomy strongly shaped TCR repertoire composition. Shared clones across patients were few; motif clustering revealed tissue-specific shared signatures.

The time point: mouse harvest day 14 after allogeneic transplant. Mouse grafts combined 10^7 T-cell-depleted bone marrow cells with 10^6 splenic CD5+ T cells. Material: skin. The TCR comes from a female BALB/c mouse given C57BL/6 T cells with graft-versus-host disease after an allogeneic hematopoietic cell transplant.

This CDR3 reads CASSQGIRGQNTLYF. CDR3 bases read: TGTGCCAGCAGTCAGGGAATAAGGGGTCAAAACACCTTGTAC. The chain combines TRBV26 with TRBJ2-4, with unresolved D. The read terminates 1 residue before the CDR3 end, so the remaining end is supplied by the germline J gene. In germline, CDR1 is KGHPV, CDR2 FQNQEV (reference sequence). Deletions cut 4 bases from V and 1 base from J, with 12 bases between. This CDR3 contains 15 residues.